One and the same sample provided the 29 T cell receptor beta chains below, sequenced in a study of blood T cell repertoires in COVID-19. Assay: immunoSEQ multiplex PCR; the TCRdb copy retains only in-frame clones and omits some. The sample lists 150,000 to 250,000 clones; 82% were seen once. The material sequenced was PBMCs or T cells enriched from blood (not recorded which). The receptors shown here come from a man aged 40-49 years who had recovered from COVID-19.

The rearrangement links TRBV9 to TRBJ1-5; perhaps TRBD1 as D (6 bases). Germline V gene lookup returns CDR1 SGDLS and CDR2 YYNGEE. V was trimmed by 4 bases and J by 7 bases, leaving 18 bases between them. The CDR3 length is 15 residues. The DNA of the CDR3 is TGTGCCAGCAGCCTAGGAGGGGGAATAGGCCAGCCCCAGCATTTT. Translated: CASSLGGGIGQPQHF.

The V and J genes are TRBV28 and TRBJ2-7, with TRBD1 identical over 7 bases. The length of the CDR3 is 14 residues. Germline V gene sequence: CDR1 MDHEN, CDR2 SYDVKM. With 10 bases clipped from V and 3 bases from J, the junction kept 12 bases outside the gene matches. CDR3 sequence: CATSNRGSSYEQYF. CDR3 sequence (DNA): TGTGCCACCTCGAACAGGGGTTCTAGCTACGAGCAGTACTTC.

V and J are TRBV9 and TRBJ2-1; 10 bases are a match to TRBD2. Trimming at V came to 4 bases and at J to 6 bases, leaving 7 bases not matched to a gene. This CDR3 region has 15 residues. Germline V lookup: CDR1 SGDLS, CDR2 YYNGEE. Here the CDR3 reads CASSSSGRASNEQFF. The CDR3, as DNA: TGTGCCAGCAGCTCAAGCGGGAGGGCCTCCAATGAGCAGTTCTTC.

The chain carries TRBV7-2 and TRBJ2-1, with D perhaps TRBD1 (6 bases). CDR3 size: 14 residues. The germline CDR1 and CDR2 sequences are SGHTA and FQGNSA. V was shortened by 2 bases and J by 4 bases, with 9 bases between the two germline ends. CDR3 sequence reads: CASSLQQGYNEQFF. Written as DNA, the CDR3 is TGTGCCAGCAGCTTACAACAGGGTTACAATGAGCAGTTCTTC.

CDR3 DNA sequence: TGTGCCAGCAGGAGTAAGGGGGCCGGATATGGCTACACCTTC. It encodes CASRSKGAGYGYTF. This chain uses TRBV6-5 with TRBJ1-2; 7 bases fit TRBD1. The CDR3 runs to 14 residues. The trim removed 6 bases at V and 5 bases at J, leaving 9 bases unmatched. Germline V CDR1 and CDR2: MNHEY, SVGAGI.

J is TRBJ2-7 and V is TRBV5-1, with 7 positions matching TRBD2. The CDR3 sequence is 13 residues long. J gave up 7 bases and V 3 bases, and 7 bases lay outside the gene matches. CDR1 SGHRS and CDR2 YFSETQ come from the germline V gene. The CDR3 sequence: CASSWTRGLEQYF. The CDR3 coding sequence is TGCGCCAGCAGCTGGACTAGGGGTTTGGAGCAGTACTTC.

This clone was seen many times. J is TRBJ2-1 and V is TRBV5-8; D unresolved. Germline CDR1 and CDR2: SGHTS and YDEGEE. The length of the CDR3 is 12 residues. With 5 bases removed from V and 0 bases from J, the gap between germline ends came to 3 bases. CDR3 nucleotides: TGTGCCAGCAGTTACTCCTACAATGAGCAGTTCTTC. This sequence encodes CASSYSYNEQFF. Looking up the rest from reference TRBV5-8 and TRBJ2-1 gives the full variable domain: EAGVTQSPTHLIKTRGQQATLRCSPISGHTSVYWYQQALGLGLQFLLWYDEGEERNRGNFPPRFSGRQFPNYSSELNVNALELEDSALYLCASSYSYNEQFFGPGTRLTVL.

The chain uses TRBV27 and TRBJ1-1; TRBD1 aligns across 7 bases. V lost 5 bases to trimming and J lost 7 bases; unmatched junction nucleotides: 10. Per the germline V gene, CDR1 is MNHEY and CDR2 is SMNVEV (reference sequence). This CDR3 has 14 residues. CDR3 amino acids: CASSPIQGGNEAFF. In DNA, the CDR3 is TGTGCCAGCAGTCCCATCCAGGGGGGCAATGAAGCTTTCTTT.

V and J are TRBV4-1 and TRBJ2-6, with 9 positions matching TRBD1. Germline-derived CDR1 and CDR2 are MGHRA and YSYEKL. V lost 1 base and J lost 1; bases outside the gene matches: 8. The CDR3 is 19 amino acids. The CDR3 DNA reads TGCGCCAGCAGCCAAGTTGGGCCGGGACAGGGATCTGGGGCCAACGTCCTGACTTTC. Its protein product is CASSQVGPGQGSGANVLTF.

The chain is built from TRBV18 and TRBJ2-3, with 7 nucleotides matching TRBD2. The CDR3 has 16 amino acids. V lost 2 bases, J lost 2 bases, and 7 bases stayed unmatched. Looked up from germline, CDR1 is KGHSH and CDR2 is LQKENI. The DNA for the CDR3 is TGTGCCAGCTCACCAAGGTCTAGCGGTGCCACAGATACGCAGTATTTT. Translation: CASSPRSSGATDTQYF.

The chain employs TRBV30 and TRBJ2-5, with 12 bases fitting TRBD2. Germline V lookup: CDR1 GTSNPN, CDR2 SVGIG (reference sequence). This CDR3 has 16 residues. V lost 3 bases and J lost 4; bases outside the gene matches: 9. The CDR3: CAWRGLAGKARETQYF. CDR3 coding DNA: TGTGCCTGGAGGGGACTAGCGGGTAAGGCTCGAGAGACCCAGTACTTC.

The chain uses TRBV23-1 and TRBJ2-7; D might be TRBD2 (5 bases). TRBV23-1 is an ORF, with its function uncertain. V lost 2 bases and J 9 bases, leaving 5 bases between the germline ends. The CDR3 spans 10 residues. The CDR3 DNA reads as TGCGCCAGCAGTCAAAGCGGGCAGTACTTC. Translating gives CASSQSGQYF.

The chain has TRBV7-3 and TRBJ2-2, with 7 bases that match TRBD2. V trimming: 2 bases; J trimming: 5 bases; junction bases outside the gene matches: 14. From germline, CDR1 is SGHTA and CDR2 FQGTGA. The CDR3 length is 18 residues. The CDR3 loop reads CASSLQDGGSVRTGELFF. The CDR3, as DNA: TGTGCCAGCAGCTTACAGGACGGCGGGAGCGTGAGGACCGGGGAGCTGTTTTTT.

The chain has TRBV9 and TRBJ2-3; 8 bases map to TRBD2. This CDR3 contains 16 residues. The germline gives CDR1 SGDLS, CDR2 YYNGEE. Trimming took 0 bases from V and 4 from J; bases not matched to a gene: 7. CDR3 residues: CASSVGSGSRPDTQYF. The DNA for the CDR3 is TGTGCCAGCAGCGTAGGGAGCGGGAGTCGCCCAGATACGCAGTATTTT. Supplemented by reference TRBV9 and TRBJ2-3, the full variable domain reads DSGVTQTPKHLITATGQRVTLRCSPRSGDLSVYWYQQSLDQGLQFLIQYYNGEERAKGNILERFSAQQFPDLHSELNLSSLELGDSALYFCASSVGSGSRPDTQYFGPGTRLTVL.

This sequence joins TRBV29-1 and TRBJ1-5, with D possibly matching TRBD1 (5 bases). V dropped 8 bases and J dropped 6 bases, with 14 bases sitting between them. The CDR3 is 12 amino acids. Germline V gene lookup returns CDR1 SQVTM and CDR2 ANQGSEA. The CDR3 DNA sequence: TGCAGCCCTGGGGGAGGGCGTCAGCCCCAGCATTTT. Its protein product is CSPGGGRQPQHF.

This clone has a handful of counts. Distinct nucleotide sequences in the sample also encode this CDR3. The rearrangement links TRBV18 to TRBJ1-5; possibly TRBD1 for D (5 bases). The CDR3 covers 16 residues. V lost 0 bases, J lost 0 bases, and 9 bases lay in between. The germline gives CDR1 KGHSH, CDR2 LQKENI. CDR3 in amino acids: CASSPPGGYSNQPQHF. The CDR3 DNA is TGTGCCAGCTCACCACCGGGGGGATATAGCAATCAGCCCCAGCATTTT.

The V and J genes are TRBV29-1 and TRBJ2-7; a possible D gene is TRBD2 (7 bases). V was clipped by 6 bases and J by 3 bases, with 27 bases between them. Germline assignment: CDR1 SQVTM and CDR2 ANQGSEA. The length of the CDR3 is 17 residues. In DNA form, the CDR3 reads TGCAGCGTCCGCCGGGGCGGGTGCCCGGGGGGCGACTACGAGCAGTACGTC. It translates to CSVRRGGCPGGDYEQYV.

The rearrangement uses TRBV4-2 and TRBJ2-3; the match to TRBD2 covers 12 bases. This CDR3 has 17 amino acids. V lost 1 base to trimming and J lost 6 bases; unmatched junction nucleotides: 8. Germline-derived CDR1 and CDR2 are LGHNA and YNFKEQ. The CDR3 loop is CASSQGSLAGGGDTQYF. The CDR3 bases are TGTGCCAGCAGCCAAGGGTCACTAGCGGGAGGAGGGGATACGCAGTATTTT.

The rearrangement links TRBV4-3 to TRBJ1-5; TRBD1 might be the D (5 bases). V lost 0 bases, J lost 6 bases, and 15 bases lay in between. The CDR3 has 16 amino acids. Germline V lookup: CDR1 LGHNA, CDR2 YSLEER. The CDR3 here is CASSQDPRGTGQPQHF. The CDR3 DNA is TGCGCCAGCAGCCAAGATCCAAGGGGAACCGGTCAGCCCCAGCATTTT.

The chain uses TRBV27 and TRBJ2-4, with TRBD2 as a possible D gene (5 bases). Germline-derived CDR1 and CDR2 are MNHEY and SMNVEV (reference sequence). V lost 5 bases, J lost 8 bases, and 13 bases lay in between. This CDR3 contains 13 residues. CDR3 region: CASSKPGGDIQYF. In DNA, the CDR3 is TGTGCCAGCAGTAAACCAGGAGGTGACATTCAGTACTTC.

The V gene is TRBV27, the J gene TRBJ1-1; maybe TRBD1 (6 bases). CDR1 and CDR2 from the germline V gene are MNHEY and SMNVEV (reference sequence). The V end was cut by 1 base, the J end by 3 bases, with 9 bases between. This CDR3 is 14 amino acids long. The CDR3 region has the DNA TGTGCCAGCAGTTTATTCCCAGGGGACACTGAAGCTTTCTTT. The encoded protein is CASSLFPGDTEAFF.

The V gene is TRBV19, the J gene TRBJ1-4, with D perhaps TRBD1 (6 bases). The CDR3 is 15 amino acids. From germline, CDR1 is LNHDA and CDR2 SQIVND (reference sequence). The V end was cut by 9 bases, the J end by 8 bases, with 22 bases between. The DNA for the CDR3 is TGTGCCAGCCAGCGAAAACAGGGTCAAGAAGAAAAACTGTTTTTT. It yields the protein CASQRKQGQEEKLFF.

Details on this clone: The same CDR3 can be traced to other DNA sequences in this sample. V gene TRBV9 combines with J gene TRBJ2-7, with TRBD1 matching over 8 bases. This CDR3 has 14 amino acids. V was clipped by 2 bases and J by 4 bases; unmatched bases: 5. Germline lookup yields CDR1 SGDLS and CDR2 YYNGEE. CDR3 in amino acids: CASSVGQGAYEQYF. The CDR3 DNA sequence: TGTGCCAGCAGCGTTGGGCAGGGGGCTTACGAGCAGTACTTC.

The chain is built from TRBV7-2 and TRBJ1-5; 7 nucleotides line up with TRBD1. The CDR3 has 14 residues. The germline V gene has CDR1 SGHTA and CDR2 FQGNSA. After removal of 5 bases from V and 5 bases from J, the junction contained 6 bases not matched to a gene. DNA of the CDR3: TGTGCCAGCAGCGAGGGACAGATGTATCAGCCCCAGCATTTT. It is translated as CASSEGQMYQPQHF.

V usage is TRBV5-1 and J usage is TRBJ2-1; tentative D call: TRBD2 (5 bases). With 4 bases removed from V and 4 bases from J, the gap between germline ends came to 9 bases. The CDR3 runs 13 residues. Germline CDR1 and CDR2: SGHRS and YFSETQ. Here the CDR3 reads CASSAEVYNEQFF. The CDR3 coding sequence is TGCGCCAGCAGCGCGGAGGTTTACAATGAGCAGTTCTTC.

The chain joins TRBV18 to TRBJ2-7, with TRBD1 matching over 7 bases. V lost 4 bases, J lost 2 bases, and 5 bases stayed unmatched. The germline V gene has CDR1 KGHSH and CDR2 LQKENI. The CDR3 consists of 14 residues. This CDR3 reads CASSQPGQPYEQYV. CDR3 DNA: TGTGCCAGCTCACAACCGGGACAGCCCTACGAGCAGTACGTC.

CDR3 sequence: CAISDEGRGSGANVLTF. As DNA, the CDR3 is TGTGCCATCAGTGATGAGGGCAGAGGCTCTGGGGCCAACGTCCTGACTTTC. This chain connects TRBV10-3 to TRBJ2-6, with D perhaps matching TRBD2 (5 bases). This CDR3 is built from 17 residues. V lost 3 bases and J lost 0, with 12 bases in between. Germline V lookup: CDR1 ENHRY, CDR2 SYGVKD.

The genes are TRBV7-2 and TRBJ2-7, with 8 bases aligning to TRBD1. With 0 bases clipped from V and 3 bases from J, the junction kept 13 bases outside the gene matches. The CDR3 runs to 18 residues. The germline V gene has CDR1 SGHTA and CDR2 FQGNSA. CDR3 bases: TGTGCCAGCAGCTTAGCCCCATCCATCCAGGGGGCAAGCTACGAGCAGTACGTC. This gives the protein CASSLAPSIQGASYEQYV.

This sequence joins TRBV5-1 and TRBJ2-3; D ambiguous. The V end lost 0 bases, the J end lost 3 bases, and 8 bases lay between the germline ends. The length of the CDR3 is 14 residues. The germline V gene has CDR1 SGHRS and CDR2 YFSETQ. CDR3 residues: CASSLGERTDTQYF. DNA for the CDR3: TGCGCCAGCAGCTTGGGAGAACGAACAGATACGCAGTATTTT. Based on the CDR3 plus reference TRBV5-1 and TRBJ2-3, the full variable domain is KAGVTQTPRYLIKTRGQQVTLSCSPISGHRSVSWYQQTPGQGLQFLFEYFSETQRNKGNFPGRFSGRQFSNSRSEMNVSTLELGDSALYLCASSLGERTDTQYFGPGTRLTVL.